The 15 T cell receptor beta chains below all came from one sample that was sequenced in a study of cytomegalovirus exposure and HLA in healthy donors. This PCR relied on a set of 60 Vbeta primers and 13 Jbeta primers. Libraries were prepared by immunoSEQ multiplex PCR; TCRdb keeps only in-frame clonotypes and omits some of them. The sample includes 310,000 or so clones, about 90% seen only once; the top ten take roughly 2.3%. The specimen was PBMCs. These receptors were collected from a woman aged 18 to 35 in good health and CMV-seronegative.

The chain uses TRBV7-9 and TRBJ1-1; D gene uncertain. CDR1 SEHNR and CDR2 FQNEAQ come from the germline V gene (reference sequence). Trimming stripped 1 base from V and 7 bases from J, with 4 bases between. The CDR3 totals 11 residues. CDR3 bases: TGTGCCAGCAGCTTAGAACTTGAAGCTTTCTTT. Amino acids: CASSLELEAFF.

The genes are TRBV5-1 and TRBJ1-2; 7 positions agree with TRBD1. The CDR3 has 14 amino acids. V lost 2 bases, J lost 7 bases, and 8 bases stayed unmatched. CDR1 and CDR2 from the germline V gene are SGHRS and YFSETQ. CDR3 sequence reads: CASSLQGKEGGYTF. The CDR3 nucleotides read TGCGCCAGCAGCTTACAGGGGAAGGAGGGTGGCTACACCTTC.

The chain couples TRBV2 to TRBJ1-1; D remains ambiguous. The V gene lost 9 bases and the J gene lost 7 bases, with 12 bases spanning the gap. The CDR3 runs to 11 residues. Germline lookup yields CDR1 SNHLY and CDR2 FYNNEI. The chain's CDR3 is CASAEVREAFF. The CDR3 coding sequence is TGTGCCAGTGCAGAGGTGCGTGAAGCTTTCTTT.

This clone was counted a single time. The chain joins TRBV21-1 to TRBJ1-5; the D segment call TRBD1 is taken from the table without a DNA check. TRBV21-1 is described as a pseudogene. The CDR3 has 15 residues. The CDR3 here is CASSILDRVRQPQHF. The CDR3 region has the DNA TGTGCCAGCAGCATTCTAGACAGGGTACGGCAGCCCCAGCATTTT.

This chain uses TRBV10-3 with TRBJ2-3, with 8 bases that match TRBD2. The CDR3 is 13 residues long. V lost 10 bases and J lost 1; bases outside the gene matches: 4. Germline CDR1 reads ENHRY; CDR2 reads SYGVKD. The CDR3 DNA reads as TGTGCCAGCGCGGGGGGAGGCACAGATACGCAGTATTTT. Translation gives CASAGGGTDTQYF.

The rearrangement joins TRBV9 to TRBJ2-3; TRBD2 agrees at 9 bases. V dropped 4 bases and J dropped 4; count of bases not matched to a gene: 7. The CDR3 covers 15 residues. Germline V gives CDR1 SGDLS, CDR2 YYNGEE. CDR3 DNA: TGTGCCAGCAGCTATAGCGGGGGCCCTGCAGATACGCAGTATTTT. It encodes CASSYSGGPADTQYF.

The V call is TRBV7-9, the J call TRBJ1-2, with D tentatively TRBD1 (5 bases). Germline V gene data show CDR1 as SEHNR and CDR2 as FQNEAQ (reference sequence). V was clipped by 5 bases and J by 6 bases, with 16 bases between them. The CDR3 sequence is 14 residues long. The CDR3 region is CASSLSLARDGYTF. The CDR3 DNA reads TGTGCCAGCAGCCTCTCACTGGCCAGGGATGGCTACACCTTC.

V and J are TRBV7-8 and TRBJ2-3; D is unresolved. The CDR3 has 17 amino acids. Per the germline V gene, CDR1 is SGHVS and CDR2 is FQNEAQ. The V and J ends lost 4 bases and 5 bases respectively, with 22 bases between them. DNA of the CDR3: TGTGCCAGCAGCTCAGCCTCGACGGGTCAACGGTTAGATACGCAGTATTTT. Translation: CASSSASTGQRLDTQYF.

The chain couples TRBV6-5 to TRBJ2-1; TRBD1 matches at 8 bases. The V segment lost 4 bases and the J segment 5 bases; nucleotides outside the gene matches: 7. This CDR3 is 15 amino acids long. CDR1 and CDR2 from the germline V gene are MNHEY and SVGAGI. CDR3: CASSSADRAHNEQFF. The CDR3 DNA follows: TGTGCCAGCAGTTCGGCGGACAGGGCTCACAATGAGCAGTTCTTC.

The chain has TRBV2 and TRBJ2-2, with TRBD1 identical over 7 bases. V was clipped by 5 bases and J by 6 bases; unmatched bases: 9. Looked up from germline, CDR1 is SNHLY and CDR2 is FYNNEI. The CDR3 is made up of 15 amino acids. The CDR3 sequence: CASSPYSTGPGELFF. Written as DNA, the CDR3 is TGTGCCAGCAGTCCCTACTCGACAGGGCCCGGGGAGCTGTTTTTT.

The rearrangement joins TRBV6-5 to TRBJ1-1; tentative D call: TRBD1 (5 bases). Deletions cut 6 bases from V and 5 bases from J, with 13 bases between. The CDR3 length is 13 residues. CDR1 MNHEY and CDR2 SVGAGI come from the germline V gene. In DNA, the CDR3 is TGTGCCAGCAGGGACATACTCGGGACTGAAGCTTTCTTT. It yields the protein CASRDILGTEAFF.

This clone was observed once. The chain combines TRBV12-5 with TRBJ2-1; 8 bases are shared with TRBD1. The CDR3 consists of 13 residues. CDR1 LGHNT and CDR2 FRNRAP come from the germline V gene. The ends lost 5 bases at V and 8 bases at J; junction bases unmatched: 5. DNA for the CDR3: TGTGCTAGTGGTCCCTCAGGGGGCGATGAGCAGTTCTTC. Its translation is CASGPSGGDEQFF.

CDR3: CASSVSGGALTYNEQFF. The CDR3 DNA is TGTGCCAGCAGTGTTAGCGGGGGGGCCTTAACCTACAATGAGCAGTTCTTC. The chain employs TRBV6-4 and TRBJ2-1; 11 nucleotides match TRBD2. Germline V gives CDR1 MRHNA, CDR2 SNTAGT. The CDR3 sequence is 17 residues long. Unmatched junction bases numbered 7, after V lost 4 bases and J lost 2 bases.

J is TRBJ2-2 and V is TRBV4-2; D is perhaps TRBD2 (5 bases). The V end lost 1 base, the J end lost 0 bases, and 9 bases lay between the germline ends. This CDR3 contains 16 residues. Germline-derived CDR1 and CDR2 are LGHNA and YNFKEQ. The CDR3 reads CASSQGALANTGELFF. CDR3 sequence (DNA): TGTGCCAGCAGCCAAGGTGCACTAGCGAACACCGGGGAGCTGTTTTTT.

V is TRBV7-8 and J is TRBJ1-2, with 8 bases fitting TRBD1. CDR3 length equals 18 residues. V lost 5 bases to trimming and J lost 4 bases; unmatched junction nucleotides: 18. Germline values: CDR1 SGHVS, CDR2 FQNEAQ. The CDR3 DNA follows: TGTGCCAGCAGCCTGGGACAGGACAGAAAGGGGGAGAGCTATGGCTACACCTTC. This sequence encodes CASSLGQDRKGESYGYTF.